These T cell receptor beta chains were read from a single sample in a study of blood T cell repertoires in COVID-19. TCRdb keeps only in-frame clones here, not all; method: immunoSEQ multiplex PCR. Of 150,000 to 200,000 clones in the sample, 88% were seen once. Sequences were obtained from peripheral blood. The source is a man aged 55-75 years with acute or convalescent COVID-19. CDR3s include the opening cysteine and the closing phenylalanine or tryptophan. A D gene is named only where the DNA matches it firmly. A row's size may be missing; if present it is once, few, many or a size class.

j_gene | v_gene | abundance | d_gene | CDR3nt | CDR3aa
TRBJ1-2 | TRBV4-1 | once | TRBD1 | TGCGCCAGCAGCCAAGACCCCTCGGGGACAGGGAAGGACTATGGCTACACCTTC | CASSQDPSGTGKDYGYTF
TRBJ1-6 | TRBV2 | NA | NA | TGTGCCAGCAGAGTGAGGTGGGCAGGGGAATCACCCCTCCACTTT | CASRVRWAGESPLHF
TRBJ1-1 | TRBV27 | NA | NA | TGTGCCAGCAGCCCCATGTGGAGGGGCCTATTCCGGAACACTGAAGCTTTCTTT | CASSPMWRGLFRNTEAFF
TRBJ1-2 | TRBV5-1 | NA | TRBD1 | TGCGCCAGCAGCGCGGACAGGGCGAGGGGCTACACCTTC | CASSADRARGYTF
TRBJ2-3 | TRBV14 | NA | TRBD2 | TGTGCCAGCAGCCAAGATCTCCCTAGCGGGGTCACAGATACGCAGTATTTT | CASSQDLPSGVTDTQYF
TRBJ1-1 | TRBV4-2 | NA | NA | TGTGCCAGCAGCCAAGATCCGGGAAACACTGAAGCTTTCTTT | CASSQDPGNTEAFF
TRBJ1-1 | TRBV7-9 | NA | TRBD1 | TGTGCCAGCAGCTCCCTCCGACAGGGGCACACTGAAGCTTTCTTT | CASSSLRQGHTEAFF
TRBJ1-2 | TRBV5-4 | NA | TRBD1 | TGTGCCAGCAGCGAAGGACCGGGACAGGGGGCTTACTATGGCTACACCTTC | CASSEGPGQGAYYGYTF
TRBJ1-2 | TRBV6-6 | NA | NA | TGTGCCAGCAGTTACCAGGCCAACTATGGCTACACCTTC | CASSYQANYGYTF
TRBJ2-2 | TRBV6-5 | NA | TRBD1 | TGTGCCAGCAGTTACCGAGGGGGCCCCGGGGAGCTGTTTTTT | CASSYRGGPGELFF
TRBJ1-4 | TRBV3-1/TRBV3-2 | NA | TRBD1 | TGTGCCAGCAGCCAAGTCAGAGGACAGGGGAGTGAAAAACTGTTTTTT | CASSQVRGQGSEKLFF
TRBJ2-3 | TRBV11-3 | once | NA | TGTGCCAGCAGCTTGGGGGGTGTAGGGGGCACAGATACGCAGTATTTT | CASSLGGVGGTDTQYF
TRBJ1-2 | TRBV6-5 | NA | NA | TGTGCCTCCCGACAGAAAACTGATATCTATGGCTACACCTTC | CASRQKTDIYGYTF
TRBJ1-1 | TRBV14 | NA | NA | TGTGCCAGCAGCCAAGATCGGGGCAGGGGAGACACTGAAGCTTTCTTT | CASSQDRGRGDTEAFF
TRBJ2-4 | TRBV3-1/TRBV3-2 | once | NA | TGTGCCAGCAGCCAAGGAGGGACAATAGGAGCCAAAAACATTCAGTACTTC | CASSQGGTIGAKNIQYF
TRBJ2-3 | TRBV19 | NA | NA | TGTGCCAGTAGTGTGATAGCGGATACGCAGTATTTT | CASSVIADTQYF
TRBJ1-2 | TRBV7-2 | NA | NA | TGTGCCAGCAGCTTAGCGGCGGGAACTAACTATGGCTACACCTTC | CASSLAAGTNYGYTF
TRBJ1-3 | TRBV5-1 | NA | NA | TGCGCCAGCAGCTTATCGAAGGGAGGCTCTGGAAACACCATATATTTT | CASSLSKGGSGNTIYF
TRBJ2-1 | TRBV3-1/TRBV3-2 | NA | TRBD2 | TGTGCCAGCAGCCCTTGGACTAGCGGGGGTCCCAATGAGCAGTTCTTC | CASSPWTSGGPNEQFF
TRBJ2-3 | TRBV5-8 | NA | NA | TGTGCCAGCAGCCGGGTTAGTACGCAGTATTTT | CASSRVSTQYF
TRBJ2-7 | TRBV11-3 | NA | NA | TGTGCCAGCAGCCCCCAAGAAAGCGTGACCTACGAGCAGTACTTC | CASSPQESVTYEQYF
TRBJ2-3 | TRBV9 | NA | TRBD2 | TGTGCCAGCAGCGTAGGACTAGCGGGGTGGACTAGCACAGATACGCAGTATTTT | CASSVGLAGWTSTDTQYF
TRBJ2-7 | TRBV5-4 | NA | NA | TGTGCCAGCAGCACGGGTCCCCTCGAGCAGTACTTC | CASSTGPLEQYF
TRBJ1-6 | TRBV30 | NA | TRBD1 | TGTGCCTGGAATGACAGGGGGGGACCTTACTATAATTCACCCCTCCACTTT | CAWNDRGGPYYNSPLHF
TRBJ2-7 | TRBV3-1/TRBV3-2 | once | NA | TGTGCCAGCAGGGGGCTTTTATACGAGCAGTACTTC | CASRGLLYEQYF
TRBJ2-3 | TRBV30 | NA | NA | TGTGCCTGGAGTGTACGGGGGGCGGGAGTAGGCGATACGCAGTATTTT | CAWSVRGAGVGDTQYF
TRBJ2-1 | TRBV16 | NA | TRBD1 | TGTGCCAGCAGCCCCTTGGGACAGGGTGTCGATGAGCAGTTCTTC | CASSPLGQGVDEQFF
TRBJ2-5 | TRBV6-4 | once | NA | TGTGCCAGCAGTGACTCGATAGGGGTGGAGACCCAGTACTTC | CASSDSIGVETQYF
TRBJ1-2 | TRBV25-1 | NA | TRBD1 | TGTGCCAGCAGTGATGACCTAGGGGGCCAAGGCTCCTACACCTTC | CASSDDLGGQGSYTF
TRBJ2-1 | TRBV11-2 | NA | NA | TGTGCCAGCAGCTTAATTTCTCGGAGAGGGGAGCAGTTCTTC | CASSLISRRGEQFF
TRBJ1-2 | TRBV11-2 | few | NA | TGTGCCAGCAGCAGCGGAGTTGATGGCTACACCTTC | CASSSGVDGYTF
TRBJ2-1 | TRBV15 | NA | TRBD2 | TGTGCCACCAGCAGCCAGGGACTAGCGGACGACAATGAGCAGTTCTTC | CATSSQGLADDNEQFF
TRBJ1-2 | TRBV5-6 | NA | NA | TGTGCCAGCAGCTTGGGGGTTAGAGGTGGCTACACCTTC | CASSLGVRGGYTF
TRBJ1-2 | TRBV27 | NA | TRBD1 | TGTGCCAGCAGTTTCAAGCGGGACAGGGTACCCGGCTACACCTTC | CASSFKRDRVPGYTF
TRBJ1-3 | TRBV6-5 | NA | NA | TGTGCCAGCAGTTCCGGGAGCTCTCCGAGGGGAAACACCATATATTTT | CASSSGSSPRGNTIYF
TRBJ1-1 | TRBV2 | NA | TRBD1 | TGTGCCAGCAGTGAATCCCTGGGGGACAGGGAAGCTTTCTTT | CASSESLGDREAFF
TRBJ1-2 | TRBV30 | NA | TRBD1 | TGTGCCTATCACAGGGGGCCCGGCTACACCTTC | CAYHRGPGYTF
TRBJ2-5 | TRBV30 | NA | TRBD1 | TGTGCCTGGAGTGTACTTGACAGGGGACTTCAAGAGACCCAGTACTTC | CAWSVLDRGLQETQYF
TRBJ2-2 | TRBV6-2/TRBV6-3 | NA | NA | TGTGCCAGCAGTCCGACCAGGGTACGGACCGGGGAGCTGTTTTTT | CASSPTRVRTGELFF
TRBJ2-5 | TRBV7-2 | NA | NA | TGTGCCAGCAGCCCCGGGACAACTATCCAAGAGACCCAGTACTTC | CASSPGTTIQETQYF
TRBJ2-5 | TRBV4-2 | NA | NA | TGTGCCAGCAGCCAAGGGGGGCCTCGGGAAGAGACCCAGTACTTC | CASSQGGPREETQYF
TRBJ1-2 | TRBV24-1 | NA | TRBD1 | TGTGCCACCAGTGATACCCGGACAGGGCGCCATGGCTACACCTTC | CATSDTRTGRHGYTF
TRBJ2-2 | TRBV5-6 | NA | NA | TGTGCCAGCAGCTGGGGACTTAGGGGTGAGGTCGGGGAGCTGTTTTTT | CASSWGLRGEVGELFF
TRBJ2-7 | TRBV30 | NA | NA | TGTGCCTGGAGCTTTAACACCTACGAGCAGTACTTC | CAWSFNTYEQYF
TRBJ2-5 | TRBV24-1 | NA | NA | TGTGCCACCAGTGATATCGGGGGGCCGCGGGAGACCCAGTACTTC | CATSDIGGPRETQYF
TRBJ1-2 | TRBV6-5 | NA | TRBD1 | TGTGCCATCTTCCGCCAGGGGGAATATGGCTACACCTTC | CAIFRQGEYGYTF
TRBJ1-1 | TRBV24-1 | few | TRBD1 | TGTGCCACCAGTGAGACAGGGGGCGGGAACACTGAAGCTTTCTTT | CATSETGGGNTEAFF